Below are 2 T cell receptor beta chains sequenced from a single sample in a study of blood T cell repertoires in COVID-19. Sequencing used immunoSEQ multiplex PCR; TCRdb keeps in-frame clones, though not all of them. This sample carries about 370,000 clones, 89% of them seen once, and the ten largest clones take around 3%. The sequenced sample was peripheral blood. The origin of the receptors is a woman aged 25-40 years with COVID-19, enrolled during active disease.

The chain recombines TRBV12-3 or TRBV12-4 with TRBJ2-7; the match to TRBD1 covers 9 bases. Unmatched junction bases numbered 2, after V lost 6 bases and J lost 2 bases. The CDR3 covers 13 residues. The CDR3 bases are TGTGCCAGCAGAGGGACAGGGACCTACGAGCAGTACTTC. Protein: CASRGTGTYEQYF.

The CDR3 here is CASSSDRTGPYEQYF. CDR3 nucleotide sequence: TGTGCCAGCAGCTCCGATAGGACAGGGCCCTACGAGCAGTACTTC. This chain links TRBV11-2 with TRBJ2-7; 8 bases align to TRBD1. The CDR3 runs 15 residues. V lost 4 bases and J lost 2; bases outside the gene matches: 7. CDR1 and CDR2 (germline): SGHAT, FQNNGV.